This T cell receptor beta chain was sequenced during a study of blood T cell repertoires in COVID-19. Profiling relied on immunoSEQ multiplex PCR, and the TCRdb table lists in-frame clones only, not all of them. Here the sample spans about 270,000 clones, about four fifths being singletons. The V and J ends lost 6 bases and 4 bases respectively, with 6 bases between them. The CDR3 length is 11 residues. J is TRBJ2-5 and V is TRBV6-7; D gene ambiguous. TRBV6-7 is designated an ORF whose function remains uncertain. The sequence was collected from a human donor with COVID-19, enrolled during active disease. The donor label of this sample is uncertain. The specimen sequenced was peripheral blood. For the CDR3, the DNA is TGTGCCAGCAGGCTGCGAGAGACCCAGTACTTC. As protein: CASRLRETQYF.